The entry below describes one TCR beta chain. The data belong to a study of blood T cell repertoires in COVID-19. Study summary: COVID-19 samples collected from the United States, Italy and Spain covered acute and convalescent phases. From T cells, B-cell-depleted T cells, or PBMCs came the material, which was cDNA or gDNA.

Profiled with immunoSEQ multiplex PCR; TCRdb holds only in-frame clones, not every one. Altogether 50,000 to 65,000 clones are present, approximately 86% being singletons, with the ten largest covering roughly 15%. The clonotype was recovered from a human donor in a cohort sampled during active COVID-19. The sample consisted of peripheral blood.

DNA of the CDR3: TGTGCCAGCAGCTTAGAACAGGGGCGGGATTCACCCCTCCACTTT. Its translation is CASSLEQGRDSPLHF. This chain uses TRBV7-2 with TRBJ1-6; 7 bases are a match to TRBD1. Germline trimming cut 1 base from V and 8 bases from J; bases unmatched to any gene: 5. The CDR3 has 15 residues. The V gene's germline CDR1 is SGHTA and CDR2 FQGNSA. Based on the CDR3 plus reference TRBV7-2 and TRBJ1-6, the full variable domain is GAGVSQSPSNKVTEKGKDVELRCDPISGHTALYWYRQSLGQGLEFLIYFQGNSAPDKSGLPSDRFSAERTGGSVSTLTIQRTQQEDSAVYLCASSLEQGRDSPLHFGNGTRLTVT.